The present T cell receptor beta chain was sequenced within a study of T cell responses to AZD1222 COVID-19 vaccine. Generated by immunoSEQ multiplex PCR, the TCRdb table keeps only in-frame clones and is missing some. This table holds more than 110,000 clones, around nine tenths found once. General observations from the study: After two AZD1222 doses, spike-specific TCR breadth and depth rose versus day 0. It should be noted that donors were predominantly white British and more often female, and clonal diversity was possibly underestimated.

Concerning this clone itself: Its specificity is not known.

Specimen: peripheral blood, collected on day 0 of AZD1222 vaccination. This sequence originates from an adult in good health.

CDR3 nucleotides: TGTGCCAGCAGCTTAGATCGGGGCAGGGCTCGTGGGGCCAACGTCCTGACTTTC. Amino acids: CASSLDRGRARGANVLTF. The chain recombines TRBV11-2 with TRBJ2-6; D is possibly TRBD1 or TRBD2 (5 bases each). Germline CDR1 SGHAT, CDR2 FQNNGV. V lost 0 bases and J lost 3, with 15 bases in between. CDR3 length equals 18 residues. The full variable domain, rest sourced from reference TRBV11-2 and TRBJ2-6, is EAGVAQSPRYKIIEKRQSVAFWCNPISGHATLYWYQQILGQGPKLLIQFQNNGVVDDSQLPKDRFSAERLKGVDSTLKIQPAKLEDSAVYLCASSLDRGRARGANVLTFGAGSRLTVL.